This TCR beta chain emerged from a study of cytomegalovirus exposure and HLA in healthy donors. 13 Jbeta primers and 60 Vbeta primers were used for the PCR. Sequencing used immunoSEQ multiplex PCR; TCRdb keeps in-frame clones, though not all of them. Of more than 90,000 clones listed, roughly 70% are singletons. The CDR3 is 18 amino acids. The ends were cut back, 5 bases at V and 3 bases at J, with 26 bases in the middle. Per germline, CDR1 SGDLS and CDR2 YYNGEE. On this clone itself: What it recognizes is unknown.

Study-wide results and caveats: Sequencing probably produced one cluster of sequence variants that were highly shared. HLA allele associations emerged for roughly 17,000 TCR beta sequences in a later analysis, at 0.05 false discovery rate.

The chain couples TRBV9 to TRBJ1-2; D possibly corresponds to TRBD1 (5 bases). This TCR derives from a man aged 30 to 39 in good health and CMV-seropositive. The specimen was PBMCs. DNA of the CDR3: TGTGCCAGCAGGGGCCCCGGGGAGGGGCTAGACCTGGACTATGGCTACACCTTC. It specifies CASRGPGEGLDLDYGYTF.